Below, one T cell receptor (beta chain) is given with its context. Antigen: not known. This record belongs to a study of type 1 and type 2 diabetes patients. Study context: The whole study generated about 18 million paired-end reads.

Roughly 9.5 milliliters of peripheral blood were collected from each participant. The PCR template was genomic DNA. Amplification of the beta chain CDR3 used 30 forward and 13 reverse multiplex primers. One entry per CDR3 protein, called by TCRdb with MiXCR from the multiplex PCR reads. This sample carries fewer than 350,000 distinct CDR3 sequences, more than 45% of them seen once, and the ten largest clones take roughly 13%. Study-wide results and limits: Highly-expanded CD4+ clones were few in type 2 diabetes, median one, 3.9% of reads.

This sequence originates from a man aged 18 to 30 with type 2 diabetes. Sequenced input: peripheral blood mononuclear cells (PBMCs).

This CDR3 is CASSLGVGEDTQYF. As DNA, the CDR3 is TGCGCCAGCAGCTTGGGTGTGGGGGAGGATACGCAGTATTTT. This chain uses TRBV5-1 with TRBJ2-3; D possibly uses TRBD1 or TRBD2 (5 bases each). The germline V and J ends were trimmed by 0 bases and 6 bases, with 11 bases remaining between them. The CDR3 has 14 residues. The germline CDR1 and CDR2 sequences are SGHRS and YFSETQ.